The 31 T cell receptor beta chains reported below all come from one sample, sequenced in a study of T-cell reconstitution after alpha-beta-depleted transplantation in children. The library targeted TCRbeta and was prepared with unique molecular identifiers. TCRdb used MiXCR to reprocess the PCR reads, holding one entry per CDR3 protein. The sample records roughly 300,000 distinct CDR3 sequences, around a tenth being singletons. The source was peripheral blood, collected 180 days after TCRalphabeta/CD19-depleted stem cell transplant. Receptors originate from a male patient between 2 and 15 years old who had a stem cell transplant for chronic granulomatous disease, so the T cells may come from the graft donor.

This clonotype was detected a few times. J is TRBJ2-7 and V is TRBV14; a weak D match, TRBD2 (6 bases). Trimming left V 4 bases short and J 2 bases short, with 12 bases between. Germline V gene data show CDR1 as SGHDN and CDR2 as FVKESK. This CDR3 has 14 residues. The CDR3 sequence is CASSPLGGAYEQYF. The DNA for the CDR3 is TGTGCCAGCAGCCCTCTCGGGGGAGCCTACGAGCAGTACTTC. The complete variable domain, with remaining parts taken from reference TRBV14 and TRBJ2-7, reads EAGVTQFPSHSVIEKGQTVTLRCDPISGHDNLYWYRRVMGKEIKFLLHFVKESKQDESGMPNNRFLAERTGGTYSTLKVQPAELEDSGVYFCASSPLGGAYEQYFGPGTRLTVT.

This clonotype was seen at least ten times. The J gene is TRBJ2-7, the V gene TRBV20-1, with 7 bases matching TRBD1. The V segment lost 3 bases and the J segment 1 base; nucleotides outside the gene matches: 6. Germline CDR1 DFQATT, CDR2 SNEGSKA (reference sequence). The CDR3 is made up of 14 amino acids. In DNA, the CDR3 is TGCAGTGCTAGGCGCCGGGACAGTTCCTACGAGCAGTACTTC. It translates to CSARRRDSSYEQYF.

This clonotype was detected many times. The rearrangement uses TRBV15 and TRBJ2-2; D is possibly TRBD2 (7 bases). V was cut by 5 bases and J by 6 bases, with 25 bases left in between. Germline V gives CDR1 LNHNV, CDR2 YYDKDF (reference sequence). The length of the CDR3 is 18 residues. The CDR3 bases are TGTGCCACCAGCGAGGGGGGGTGGGTCCCCGGTTTCGCCGGGGAGCTGTTTTTT. This gives the protein CATSEGGWVPGFAGELFF.

The table lists this clonotype with many counts. The chain has TRBV29-1 and TRBJ1-1; TRBD1 agrees at 7 bases. The germline V gene encodes CDR1 SQVTM and CDR2 ANQGSEA. J gave up 8 bases and V 7 bases, and 4 bases lay outside the gene matches. The length of the CDR3 is 10 residues. The CDR3: CSAKTGEAFF. In nucleotides, the CDR3 is TGCAGCGCCAAGACAGGGGAAGCTTTCTTT.

This clonotype was seen at least ten times. The genes are TRBV7-8 and TRBJ1-1; no definite D call. CDR1 and CDR2 (germline): SGHVS, FQNEAQ. V was shortened by 4 bases and J by 4 bases, with 16 bases between the two germline ends. CDR3 length: 15 residues. The CDR3 DNA is TGTGCCAGCAGCTGGGCAGAAGGGATGATCACTGAAGCTTTCTTT. This gives the protein CASSWAEGMITEAFF.

This clonotype was counted ten times or more. This sequence joins TRBV5-1 and TRBJ2-2, with 8 bases that match TRBD1. After removal of 2 bases from V and 5 bases from J, the junction contained 5 bases not matched to a gene. Germline CDR1 and CDR2: SGHRS and YFSETQ. The CDR3 is 15 amino acids. CDR3 DNA: TGCGCCAGCAGCTTCTGGGACAGGTTAACCGGGGAGCTGTTTTTT. Translated: CASSFWDRLTGELFF.

This clonotype was observed many times. V is TRBV5-6 and J is TRBJ2-1; 11 bases fit TRBD2. The germline gives CDR1 SGHDT, CDR2 YYEEEE. V trimming: 4 bases; J trimming: 10 bases; junction bases outside the gene matches: 4. This CDR3 is 13 amino acids long. In DNA form, the CDR3 reads TGTGCCAGCAGCAAGACTAGCGGGGAGGAGCAGTTCTTC. Amino acids: CASSKTSGEEQFF. The full variable domain, with the rest looked up from reference TRBV5-6 and TRBJ2-1, is DAGVTQSPTHLIKTRGQQVTLRCSPKSGHDTVSWYQQALGQGPQFIFQYYEEEERQRGNFPDRFSGHQFPNYSSELNVNALLLGDSALYLCASSKTSGEEQFFGPGTRLTVL.

This clonotype was detected a few times. The chain combines TRBV2 with TRBJ2-5; TRBD1 might be the D (6 bases). This CDR3 region has 14 residues. With 6 bases removed from V and 5 bases from J, the gap between germline ends came to 16 bases. Germline CDR1 reads SNHLY; CDR2 reads FYNNEI. In DNA, the CDR3 is TGTGCCAGCAGCAAACAGGGCCGAGGGGAGACCCAGTACTTC. Protein product: CASSKQGRGETQYF.

This clonotype was found many times. The chain couples TRBV27 to TRBJ1-1; the D is unclear. The CDR3 spans 17 residues. V was cut by 6 bases and J by 0 bases, with 20 bases left in between. Germline V CDR1 and CDR2: MNHEY, SMNVEV (reference sequence). This CDR3 is CASSLAFGKRLNTEAFF. CDR3 bases: TGTGCCAGCAGCTTAGCATTTGGCAAACGCCTGAACACTGAAGCTTTCTTT.

This clonotype was found many times. V and J are TRBV29-1 and TRBJ1-2; D is unclear. The V and J ends lost 8 bases and 5 bases respectively, with 15 bases between them. From germline, CDR1 is SQVTM and CDR2 ANQGSEA. The CDR3 length is 12 residues. This CDR3 is CSIYRADYGYTF. The CDR3 DNA sequence: TGCAGCATCTACAGAGCAGATTATGGCTACACCTTC.

The sample holds many counts of this clonotype. The chain combines TRBV7-3 with TRBJ2-1, with D tentatively TRBD1 (6 bases). The germline gives CDR1 SGHTA, CDR2 FQGTGA. The CDR3 runs 13 residues. The ends were cut back, 5 bases at V and 6 bases at J, with 11 bases in the middle. The CDR3 nucleotides are TGTGCCAGCAGCCCGGACAGTTTCAATGAGCAGTTCTTC. Its translation: CASSPDSFNEQFF. Complete variable domain (other parts from reference TRBV7-3 and TRBJ2-1): GAGVSQTPSNKVTEKGKYVELRCDPISGHTALYWYRQSLGQGPEFLIYFQGTGAADDSGLPNDRFFAVRPEGSVSTLKIQRTERGDSAVYLCASSPDSFNEQFFGPGTRLTVL.

This clonotype was counted ten times or more. V is TRBV15 and J is TRBJ2-7, with TRBD2 matching 7 bases. The CDR3 is 19 residues long. V was clipped by 2 bases and J by 1 base; unmatched bases: 17. Germline V gene lookup returns CDR1 LNHNV and CDR2 YYDKDF (reference sequence). The chain's CDR3 is CATSRPIGMGTTYSYEQYF. CDR3 DNA: TGTGCCACCAGCAGACCCATAGGGATGGGGACTACCTATTCCTACGAGCAGTACTTC.

In its sample, this clonotype was seen many times. This chain's CDR3 is CSVAATGVSEQYF. CDR3 bases: TGCAGCGTTGCGGCGACGGGAGTGAGCGAGCAGTACTTC. V gene TRBV29-1 combines with J gene TRBJ2-7; tentative D call: TRBD2 (6 bases). Germline V CDR1 and CDR2: SQVTM, ANQGSEA. Deletions cut 4 bases from V and 6 bases from J, with 16 bases between. This CDR3 is built from 13 residues.

A few counts support this clonotype. The chain combines TRBV18 with TRBJ1-5, with unresolved D. Trimming pared 3 bases from V and 9 bases from J, leaving 15 bases between. Germline V lookup: CDR1 KGHSH, CDR2 LQKENI. The CDR3 length is 14 residues. CDR3 protein: CASSPQPEQAPQHF. The CDR3, as DNA: TGTGCCAGCTCACCGCAGCCGGAGCAGGCGCCCCAGCATTTT. Full variable domain (outside the CDR3, taken from reference TRBV18 and TRBJ1-5): NAGVMQNPRHLVRRRGQEARLRCSPMKGHSHVYWYRQLPEEGLKFMVYLQKENIIDESGMPKERFSAEFPKEGPSILRIQQVVRGDSAAYFCASSPQPEQAPQHFGDGTRLSIL.

This clonotype was seen many times. This chain connects TRBV7-6 to TRBJ2-7; a weak D match, TRBD1 (6 bases). The CDR3 length is 16 residues. The V gene lost 1 base and the J gene lost 0 bases, with 13 bases spanning the gap. The V gene's germline CDR1 is SGHVS and CDR2 FNYEAQ. CDR3: CASSLGQGPYSYEQYF. In DNA form, the CDR3 reads TGTGCCAGCAGCTTAGGGCAGGGGCCCTACTCCTACGAGCAGTACTTC.

In its sample, this clonotype was seen many times. The chain employs TRBV9 and TRBJ2-5; a possible D gene is TRBD2 (6 bases). Trimming stripped 0 bases from V and 2 bases from J, with 11 bases between. CDR3 length: 15 amino acids. In germline, CDR1 is SGDLS, CDR2 YYNGEE. CDR3 DNA sequence: TGTGCCAGCAGCGTAGGTGCGGGGCGACAAGAGACCCAGTACTTC. Its protein is CASSVGAGRQETQYF.

In its sample, this clonotype was seen a few times. The chain has TRBV12-3 or TRBV12-4 and TRBJ2-1; 8 positions agree with TRBD2. This CDR3 contains 14 residues. The V and J ends lost 2 bases and 11 bases, in that order; junction bases with no gene match: 8. The CDR3 is CASSLPGGGQKQFF. The CDR3 nucleotides are TGTGCCAGCAGTTTACCGGGAGGGGGGCAAAAGCAGTTCTTC.

This clonotype was seen many times. This chain connects TRBV9 to TRBJ2-2, with D unresolved. Germline CDR1 reads SGDLS; CDR2 reads YYNGEE. Trimming left V 0 bases short and J 4 bases short, with 4 bases between. The CDR3 contains 13 residues. DNA for the CDR3: TGTGCCAGCAGCGTAGGGAGCACCGGGGAGCTGTTTTTT. It translates to CASSVGSTGELFF.

This clonotype was seen ten or more times. The V call is TRBV4-1, the J call TRBJ2-7, with TRBD1 matching 9 bases. After removal of 0 bases from V and 5 bases from J, the junction contained 8 bases not matched to a gene. This CDR3 has 16 amino acids. The germline gives CDR1 MGHRA, CDR2 YSYEKL. The CDR3, as DNA: TGCGCCAGCAGCCAAGATGGGGACAGGGTGGGCGACGAGCAGTACTTC. This codes for CASSQDGDRVGDEQYF.

This clonotype has at least ten counts. The chain employs TRBV20-1 and TRBJ2-5; possibly TRBD1 or TRBD2 for D (5 bases each). Looked up from germline, CDR1 is DFQATT and CDR2 is SNEGSKA (reference sequence). There are 14 residues in the CDR3. V lost 5 bases, J lost 4 bases, and 17 bases lay in between. This CDR3 is CSARLGAKGETQYF. CDR3 nucleotides: TGCAGTGCTCGCCTCGGGGCCAAGGGAGAGACCCAGTACTTC.

This clonotype came up many times. The chain links TRBV7-6 to TRBJ1-4; tentatively, D is TRBD1 (5 bases). Germline-derived CDR1 and CDR2 are SGHVS and FNYEAQ. V shed 10 bases and J shed 8 bases, with 20 bases lying between them. This CDR3 has 14 residues. CDR3: CAIPLSAGSEKLFF. CDR3 coding DNA: TGTGCCATTCCCCTTTCGGCAGGGAGCGAAAAACTGTTTTTT. Looking up the rest from reference TRBV7-6 and TRBJ1-4 gives the full variable domain: GAGVSQSPRYKVTKRGQDVALRCDPISGHVSLYWYRQALGQGPEFLTYFNYEAQQDKSGLPNDRFSAERPEGSISTLTIQRTEQRDSAMYRCAIPLSAGSEKLFFGSGTQLSVL.

There are many counts of this clonotype. This chain links TRBV28 with TRBJ2-1, with D perhaps TRBD1 (5 bases). V gave up 8 bases and J gave up 2 bases, with 19 bases separating them. The CDR3 length is 16 residues. The V gene's germline CDR1 is MDHEN and CDR2 SYDVKM. CDR3: CASLRERGYPYNEQFF. The CDR3 DNA reads TGTGCCAGCCTAAGAGAAAGGGGCTACCCCTACAATGAGCAGTTCTTC. The full variable domain, with the rest looked up from reference TRBV28 and TRBJ2-1, is DVKVTQSSRYLVKRTGEKVFLECVQDMDHENMFWYRQDPGLGLRLIYFSYDVKMKEKGDIPEGYSVSREKKERFSLILESASTNQTSMYLCASLRERGYPYNEQFFGPGTRLTVL.

About this clonotype itself: At one end, the junction sequence differs from germline, possibly due to a read error. V usage is TRBV2 and J usage is TRBJ2-1, with D possibly being TRBD2 (6 bases). The germline CDR1 and CDR2 sequences are SNHLY and FYNNEI. The CDR3 is 17 residues long. The CDR3 loop is CPSSEFGASVSYNEQFF. In nucleotides, the CDR3 is TGTCCCAGCAGTGAATTTGGGGCTAGCGTCTCCTACAATGAGCAGTTCTTC.

This clonotype was seen many times. The V and J genes are TRBV7-6 and TRBJ2-5; weak D call: TRBD2 (7 bases). The germline V gene encodes CDR1 SGHVS and CDR2 FNYEAQ. The CDR3 length is 14 residues. Trimming left V 5 bases short and J 9 bases short, with 19 bases between. CDR3 region: CASSPEGGGRSQYF. The CDR3 region has the DNA TGTGCCAGCAGCCCGGAGGGGGGGGGCAGATCCCAGTACTTC.

CDR3 residues: CASRYLRDRDQPQHF. The CDR3 DNA reads TGTGCCAGTAGATATCTACGGGACCGAGATCAGCCCCAGCATTTT. This chain links TRBV19 with TRBJ1-5, with D perhaps matching TRBD1 (5 bases). Trimming took off 6 bases at V and 5 bases at J, with 17 bases between the two ends. The germline CDR1 and CDR2 sequences are LNHDA and SQIVND (reference sequence). The CDR3 totals 15 residues.

This clonotype was detected ten times or more. V is TRBV20-1 and J is TRBJ2-5, with 10 bases fitting TRBD2. Germline CDR1 is DFQATT and CDR2 is SNEGSKA (reference sequence). The CDR3 runs 15 residues. V lost 0 bases to trimming and J lost 5 bases; unmatched junction nucleotides: 6. The CDR3 DNA is TGCAGTGCTAGAGACCAGCGGGGGGGGGCGGAGACCCAGTACTTC. It is translated as CSARDQRGGAETQYF.

This chain connects TRBV18 to TRBJ2-4, with 8 bases aligning to TRBD1. Germline CDR1 and CDR2: KGHSH and LQKENI. The junction had 15 bases not matched to a gene; V was cut back by 2 bases and J by 0 bases. The CDR3 extends over 20 amino acids. The CDR3: CASSPAVRGRPFLAKNIQYF. The CDR3 DNA follows: TGTGCCAGCTCACCAGCAGTCAGGGGGCGGCCTTTTCTAGCCAAAAACATTCAGTACTTC.

This clonotype was counted ten times or more. V is TRBV6-5 and J is TRBJ2-3; weak D call: TRBD1 (6 bases). With 2 bases removed from V and 7 bases from J, the gap between germline ends came to 19 bases. Germline lookup yields CDR1 MNHEY and CDR2 SVGAGI. CDR3 length: 16 amino acids. Here the CDR3 DNA reads TGTGCCAGCAGTTACCCTAGTACCACAGGGATTAATACGCAGTATTTT. Encoded protein: CASSYPSTTGINTQYF.

This clonotype was detected many times. The V and J genes are TRBV7-6 and TRBJ1-5; unclear D gene. Per germline, CDR1 SGHVS and CDR2 FNYEAQ. The V end lost 1 base, the J end lost 2 bases, and 9 bases lay between the germline ends. This CDR3 has 15 residues. CDR3 sequence reads: CASSLDSGGNQPQHF. The CDR3 nucleotides are TGTGCCAGCAGCTTAGATTCGGGTGGCAATCAGCCCCAGCATTTT.

Turning to this clonotype: This could be a read error, since a much larger clone is one nucleotide away. CDR3 nucleotides: TGTGCCAGCAGTTACACACGCACCGCGGAGCTGTTTTTT. This gives the protein CASSYTRTAELFF. The chain joins TRBV27 to TRBJ2-2; no definite D call. The CDR3 spans 13 residues. Looked up from germline, CDR1 is MNHEY and CDR2 is SMNVEV (reference sequence).

This clonotype was counted ten times or more. V gene TRBV9 combines with J gene TRBJ1-6, with 7 bases identical to TRBD1. The germline gives CDR1 SGDLS, CDR2 YYNGEE. This CDR3 comprises 15 residues. Trimming cost V 2 bases and J 6 bases; bases outside gene matches: 5. The CDR3 loop reads CASSVGQNLNSPLHF. The CDR3 nucleotides read TGTGCCAGCAGCGTGGGACAGAACCTTAATTCACCCCTCCACTTT.